The 31 T cell receptor beta chains in this list originate from one sample, sequenced in a study of monozygotic twins with inflammatory bowel disease. Each CDR3 protein gets one entry in TCRdb, which reprocessed the 5' RACE reads and gives no DNA. The sample totals approximately 380,000 distinct CDR3 sequences. Sequenced: blood. Receptor source: a human donor with ulcerative colitis or Crohn's disease, or a healthy co-twin of an affected twin (not recorded which).

The chain carries TRBV15 and TRBJ2-3; there is no DNA to check the TCRdb D call of TRBD2. The germline V gene encodes CDR1 LNHNV and CDR2 YYDKDF (reference sequence). The CDR3 consists of 15 residues. The CDR3 sequence is CATSRTSGGADTQYF.

The chain is built from TRBV29-1 and TRBJ2-7; TCRdb names TRBD1, which stays unverified in the absence of DNA. CDR1 is SQVTM and CDR2 is ANQGSEA in the germline V gene. The length of the CDR3 is 14 residues. CDR3 sequence: CSVVRGRAFGEQYF.

V gene TRBV5-1 combines with J gene TRBJ2-7; no DNA is available, so the TRBD1 call from TCRdb remains unchecked. The CDR3 has 15 amino acids. Looked up from germline, CDR1 is SGHRS and CDR2 is YFSETQ. The CDR3 here is CASSLGGTGAIEQYF.

The chain's CDR3 is CSVHRGSSTDTQYF. The rearrangement uses TRBV29-1 and TRBJ2-3; TCRdb selects TRBD1, and the lack of DNA leaves this call unchecked. The germline V gene has CDR1 SQVTM and CDR2 ANQGSEA. The CDR3 contains 14 residues.

The chain carries TRBV28 and TRBJ1-4; TCRdb designates TRBD1, a call that cannot be tested without DNA. The CDR3 runs 14 residues. Germline V lookup: CDR1 MDHEN, CDR2 SYDVKM. CDR3 loop: CASAWGLGNEKLFF.

The J gene is TRBJ1-5, the V gene TRBV11-2; the D gene TCRdb calls, TRBD1, cannot be checked with no DNA. CDR1 and CDR2 (germline): SGHAT, FQNNGV. The CDR3 sequence is 13 residues long. CDR3 sequence reads: CASSYEGNQPQHF.

The chain couples TRBV24-1 to TRBJ2-3; TCRdb's D call, TRBD2, is unchecked because there is no DNA. There are 18 residues in the CDR3. The V gene's germline CDR1 is KGHDR and CDR2 SFDVKD. CDR3 in amino acids: CATSDLRRGARGTDTQYF.

The genes are TRBV29-1 and TRBJ1-5; the TCRdb D gene call, TRBD1, has no DNA to confirm it. The CDR3 is made up of 15 amino acids. The germline V gene has CDR1 SQVTM and CDR2 ANQGSEA. The CDR3 sequence: CSVSGTGGSNQPQHF.

The gene calls are TRBV7-9 and TRBJ1-3; TCRdb calls TRBD1, which cannot be checked without DNA. This CDR3 comprises 15 residues. Germline-derived CDR1 and CDR2 are SEHNR and FQNEAQ (reference sequence). The CDR3 sequence: CASSPPRGSENTIYF.

The chain links TRBV20-1 to TRBJ2-5. Per germline, CDR1 DFQATT and CDR2 SNEGSKA (reference sequence). This CDR3 region has 14 residues. The CDR3 is CSARGGSHWETQYF.

J is TRBJ2-2 and V is TRBV5-1; TCRdb picks TRBD1, but there is no DNA to check that call. The CDR3 extends over 15 amino acids. Germline CDR1 and CDR2: SGHRS and YFSETQ. Here the CDR3 reads CASSFGQAGTGELFF.

The chain joins TRBV18 to TRBJ2-2; TCRdb's D gene call, TRBD2, goes unchecked for lack of DNA. CDR1 and CDR2 from the germline V gene are KGHSH and LQKENI. This CDR3 is built from 16 residues. CDR3 sequence reads: CASSPPELASDGELFF.

The chain couples TRBV12-5 to TRBJ2-5; no DNA is available, so the TRBD1 call from TCRdb remains unchecked. This CDR3 has 16 residues. Per germline, CDR1 LGHNT and CDR2 FRNRAP. The CDR3 spells CASGLVNDRPQETQYF.

This chain uses TRBV20-1 with TRBJ2-1. The CDR3 totals 14 residues. Germline loops: CDR1 DFQATT, CDR2 SNEGSKA (reference sequence). CDR3 loop: CSARDPQQVREQFF.

The chain is built from TRBV7-2 and TRBJ2-3; TCRdb's D call, TRBD2, is unchecked because there is no DNA. The CDR3 has 14 residues. Per the germline V gene, CDR1 is SGHTA and CDR2 is FQGNSA. The CDR3 sequence is CASSLGGLADTQYF.

V usage is TRBV29-1 and J usage is TRBJ2-3. Germline V gives CDR1 SQVTM, CDR2 ANQGSEA. The CDR3 contains 16 residues. CDR3 amino acids: CSVDSSPQRSTDTQYF.

The V gene is TRBV5-1, the J gene TRBJ2-7; TCRdb returns TRBD2, unconfirmable since there is no DNA. Germline-derived CDR1 and CDR2 are SGHRS and YFSETQ. The CDR3 consists of 14 residues. The CDR3 sequence is CASSLEGGSYEQYF.

The chain has TRBV5-4 and TRBJ2-3; the D call of TRBD2 rests on TCRdb alone, since no DNA is present to check it. This CDR3 region has 16 residues. CDR1 is SGHNT, CDR2 YYREEE, per germline (reference sequence). Here the CDR3 reads CASSLQLAGNTDTQYF.

V and J are TRBV20-1 and TRBJ2-1; TCRdb lists TRBD2, though no DNA is available to test this call. Germline V gene lookup returns CDR1 DFQATT and CDR2 SNEGSKA (reference sequence). This CDR3 region has 15 residues. CDR3 residues: CSAKGLAGDYNEQFF.

The chain is built from TRBV19 and TRBJ2-1; no DNA is available, so the TRBD1 call from TCRdb remains unchecked. There are 15 residues in the CDR3. Germline V CDR1 and CDR2: LNHDA, SQIVND (reference sequence). CDR3 loop: CASGYGGRSMNEQFF. The variable domain in full, completed from reference TRBV19 and TRBJ2-1, reads DGGITQSPKYLFRKEGQNVTLSCEQNLNHDAMYWYRQDPGQGLRLIYYSQIVNDFQKGDIAEGYSVSREKKESFPLTVTSAQKNPTAFYLCASGYGGRSMNEQFFGPGTRLTVL.

The chain couples TRBV7-2 to TRBJ2-3; the TCRdb call, TRBD1, lacks DNA for checking. This CDR3 spans 15 amino acids. From germline, CDR1 is SGHTA and CDR2 FQGNSA. CDR3 in amino acids: CASSPRDRGIHTQYF.

The chain uses TRBV6-6 and TRBJ1-6; absent DNA, TCRdb's TRBD1 call cannot be checked. The CDR3 sequence is 12 residues long. Germline CDR1 reads MNHNY; CDR2 reads SVGAGI (reference sequence). The CDR3 region is CASTTGNSPLHF.

The rearrangement uses TRBV7-2 and TRBJ2-1. Germline values: CDR1 SGHTA, CDR2 FQGNSA. The CDR3 has 14 amino acids. The CDR3: CASSRGFSYNEQFF.

CDR3 region: CSARLVSGAGYF. V usage is TRBV20-1 and J usage is TRBJ2-7; TCRdb indicates TRBD1, and absent DNA this call remains unverified. Looked up from germline, CDR1 is DFQATT and CDR2 is SNEGSKA (reference sequence). The CDR3 is 12 amino acids.

V and J are TRBV12-3 or TRBV12-4 and TRBJ2-1; without DNA, the TCRdb call of TRBD2 cannot be checked. The CDR3 covers 14 residues. The CDR3 here is CASSRGLPYNEQFF.

The chain combines TRBV5-1 with TRBJ2-1; TCRdb proposes TRBD2, but this gene call is untestable without DNA. The CDR3 contains 18 residues. Germline V gene data show CDR1 as SGHRS and CDR2 as YFSETQ. The CDR3 loop is CASSSPGLAGGSYNEQFF.

The chain is built from TRBV6-1 and TRBJ2-7; TCRdb reports TRBD1, a call that lacks DNA to check it against. Germline V lookup: CDR1 MNHNS, CDR2 SASEGT. This CDR3 has 13 amino acids. The CDR3 reads CASQGGTPYEQYF.

The genes are TRBV5-1 and TRBJ2-7; TCRdb's D call of TRBD1 is untestable without DNA. Germline V gene sequence: CDR1 SGHRS, CDR2 YFSETQ. The CDR3 contains 13 residues. The chain's CDR3 is CASTPGHSYEQYF.

The chain uses TRBV27 and TRBJ2-1; TCRdb's D call of TRBD1 is untestable without DNA. The CDR3 loop spans 15 amino acids. Germline V lookup: CDR1 MNHEY, CDR2 SMNVEV (reference sequence). This chain's CDR3 is CASSFRQGAGNEQFF.

V is TRBV7-3 and J is TRBJ2-7; the TCRdb D gene call, TRBD1, has no DNA to confirm it. The CDR3 extends over 15 amino acids. Germline-derived CDR1 and CDR2 are SGHTA and FQGTGA. CDR3: CASSSPDRGIYEQYF.

V gene TRBV3-1 combines with J gene TRBJ1-6. Germline V lookup: CDR1 LGHDT, CDR2 YNNKEL (reference sequence). The CDR3 contains 15 residues. CDR3 region: CASSLVRILGSPLHF.